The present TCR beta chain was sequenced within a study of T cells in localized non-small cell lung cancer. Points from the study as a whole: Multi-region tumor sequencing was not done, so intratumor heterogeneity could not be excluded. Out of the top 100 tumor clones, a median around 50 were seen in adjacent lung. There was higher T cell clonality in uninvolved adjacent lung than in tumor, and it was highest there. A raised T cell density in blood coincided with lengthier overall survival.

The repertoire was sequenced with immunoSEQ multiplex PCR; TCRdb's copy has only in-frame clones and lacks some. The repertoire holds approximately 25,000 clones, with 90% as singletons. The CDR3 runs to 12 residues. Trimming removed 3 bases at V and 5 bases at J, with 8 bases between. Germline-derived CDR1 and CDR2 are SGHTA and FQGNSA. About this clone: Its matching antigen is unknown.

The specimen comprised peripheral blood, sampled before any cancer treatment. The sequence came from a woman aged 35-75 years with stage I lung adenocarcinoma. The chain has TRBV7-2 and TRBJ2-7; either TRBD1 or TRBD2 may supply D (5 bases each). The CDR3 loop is CASSFWGNEQYF. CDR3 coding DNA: TGTGCCAGCAGCTTTTGGGGGAACGAGCAGTACTTC. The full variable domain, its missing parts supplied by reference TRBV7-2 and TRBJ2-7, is GAGVSQSPSNKVTEKGKDVELRCDPISGHTALYWYRQSLGQGLEFLIYFQGNSAPDKSGLPSDRFSAERTGGSVSTLTIQRTQQEDSAVYLCASSFWGNEQYFGPGTRLTVT.